The subject of this entry is one TCR beta chain. What this receptor recognizes is not known. Base qualities are not provided; no much larger clone lies one nucleotide away. The cohort consisted of 670 or so healthy bone marrow donors. At the time of sampling, every cohort member was nominally healthy, though immune exposures that went unrecorded were likely present. The donor was CMV seropositive and belonged to the group of over 250 seropositive cohort members. A peripheral blood sample was provided by each donor, and peripheral blood mononuclear cells were used for TCR beta sequencing. Genomic DNA was extracted from the blood cell samples with the Qiagen DNeasy Blood Extraction Kit. The library was made by the immunoSEQ multiplex PCR assay. The multiplex PCR relied on a mix of 60 forward primers for TCR Vbeta segments and 13 reverse primers for TCR Jbeta segments. The CDR3 region of rearranged TCR beta genes was amplified from genomic DNA by a multiplex PCR assay. Amplified TCR beta libraries were sequenced as 87-base-pair reads on the Illumina HiSeq System. The paper's processing steps were these. In a later analysis, 80 million or so unique TCR beta chains were counted across the approximately 640 repertoires, and roughly 10 million of these chains were shared by at least two donors. Raw reads were error-corrected and collapsed into unique sequences with a nearest-neighbor algorithm that merged closely related sequences to remove PCR and sequencing errors. To assign V, D and J gene segments, CDR3 sequences were aligned to IMGT reference sequences. Each retained sequence needed at least a six-nucleotide match to both a V gene segment and a J gene segment. Rearrangements were classified as productive when the CDR3 lacked stop codons and remained in frame with V and J, and all other rearrangements were classified as non-productive. Following IMGT convention, CDR3 was defined as the stretch from the second conserved V-encoded cysteine up to the conserved J-encoded phenylalanine. The earlier analysis of some 550 of the donors excluded any sequence lacking an unambiguous match to a single V gene segment. In an earlier analysis of approximately 500 of the donors, a V segment was called functional when productive rearrangements were above 56.7%, and segregating when the standard deviation between donors exceeded 5%. A statistical classification framework was built to diagnose cytomegalovirus status from the catalog of TCR beta chain sequences. In a later analysis, V and J genes were assigned by comparing TCR nucleotide sequences against IMGT/GENE-DB human TR gene sequences. Using the TCRdist pipeline, a later analysis assigned CDR3 sequences along with most-parsimonious VDJ recombination scenarios. In a later analysis, every TCR beta chain was defined by the combination of its CDR3 amino acid sequence and its V-gene family, and reads without a unique V-gene family were dropped. As a way to deal with suspected cross-contamination and a sequencing artifact, a later analysis dropped 450 to 700 nucleotide sequences that were highly shared and had low generation probability. In a later analysis, a clonal expansion index was calculated for each public chain from normalized within-repertoire ranks of inferred template counts. A later analysis computed generation probabilities with a VDJ recombination model fitted to out-of-frame rearrangements, and checked the results against IGoR. Hypergeometric tests were used in a later analysis to score TCR-TCR, TCR-HLA and TCR-CMV co-occurrence, with a repertoire-size bias correction applied to the TCR pairs. In a later analysis, false discovery rates were estimated by permuting HLA or CMV assignments 20 times. In a later analysis, co-occurring TCRs were grouped using DBSCAN, and TCRdist sequence similarity was added for clustering within HLA-allele-positive subsets. Repertoires with fewer than 30,000 or more than 120,000 public chains were left out of co-occurrence clustering, as were a handful of repertoires with anomalous nucleotide sharing. TCRdb provides this immuneACCESS table in a form limited to in-frame rearrangements. Some clones are lacking; in checked studies, under half of them reflect an unresolved V gene, and why the rest are absent is not known. That table gives V, J and clone size, and the DNA gave D and trimming. This sample gives roughly 250,000 clones in total; roughly four fifths of them show up just once. In total, the top ten clones hold approximately 2% of the sample.

This entry belongs to a study of cytomegalovirus exposure and HLA in healthy donors (dated by TCRdb to 2017 to 2019). Describing the broader study: An earlier analysis of roughly 500 of the donors reported about 300 Gb of sequence data and 95 million to 120 million unique TCR beta sequences obtained from 180 million or so T cells. About 310 gigabases of sequencing data and tens of millions of unique TCR sequences were included in an early release covering roughly 600 HLA-typed donors. Of the roughly 400 genotyped donors, 81% were placed in the genetic ancestry cluster associated with self-reported Caucasian donors. The study was designed to test whether signatures of past pathogen exposure could be identified by cataloging public T cell receptors. Using immunosequencing, the study profiled T cell repertoires from about 650 subjects and related those repertoires to cytomegalovirus serostatus. Along with the approximately 700-subject first cohort, a separate validation cohort of around 120 different subjects was used. High-throughput TCR immunosequencing, statistical association of individual TCRs with disease status, and machine learning were combined to predict cytomegalovirus infection status. A later analysis re-analyzed previously published TCR beta repertoires from 500 to 700 donors and added high-resolution HLA genotyping to study TCR occurrence patterns. Rather than drawing on any new phenotypic data, the later analysis identified candidate immune exposures from TCR beta sequences and the way those sequences occurred across donors. An earlier analysis of approximately 640 of the donors applied high-throughput TCR beta sequencing to assess whether each TCR beta V gene segment acted as functional or pseudogenic. Donor age, sex, ethnicity and CMV serostatus were compiled alongside the repertoire data. Genome-wide SNP genotypes for about 55% of the 666 donors were used in a later genetic analysis, which treated that subset as a discovery cohort. All discovery cohort repertoires had been generated on a single sequencing platform. HLA typing included class I and class II loci at four-digit resolution. The number of typed donors differed by locus: roughly 620-640 for A, B, C, DRB1 and DQB1; 500 to 550 for DQA1; 606 for DPA1; and about 470 for DPB1. Because of strong linkage in the cohort, roughly five DR-DQ haplotypes were treated as single units for association and clustering. Among some 400 genotyped donors of the cohort, an average of roughly 230,000 unique TCR beta nucleotide sequences was sequenced per donor, of which about 20% were non-productive.

CDR1 and CDR2 were assigned from the germline V gene as SQVTM and ANQGSEA. The junction carries 12 bases between V and J, which are trimmed by 6 bases and 1 base respectively. The CDR3, from cysteine to phenylalanine, totals 14 residues. Left in the record is the CDR3 DNA by itself, 42 bases read in frame from the first base. Summary of the overall study and its limitations: In an earlier analysis of approximately 590 of the donors, most TCR beta V segments appeared in productive rearrangements about 87% or about 30% of the time, broadly matching IMGT annotations. Most TCR sequences were observed very rarely across donors, whereas some public TCRs were present in many individuals. Compared with the roughly 670-donor mean, donors in an Asian-associated ancestry cluster had fewer N-insertions in productive TCRs, according to a later genetic analysis. A later analysis found that most CMV-associated TCR beta chains appeared HLA-restricted, with HLA associations seemingly driven largely by CMV exposure. Three of the identified cytomegalovirus-associated TCR beta chains were confirmed in vitro to be specific for cytomegalovirus antigens. Compared with equally common non-associated chains, HLA-associated TCR beta chains in a later analysis were more clonally expanded and had lower generation probabilities. Correlated functional status among segregating V segments might be attributable to linkage disequilibrium, but an unknown experimental factor could not be ruled out. A further reported finding was that TCR beta sequences accurately predicted the HLA-A and HLA-B alleles for most subjects in the first cohort. Some IMGT-functional V segments, including TRBV6-2 and TRBV6-3, could not be distinguished by the 87-base-pair reads and were therefore excluded. At a false discovery rate of 0.05, a later analysis linked 16,000 or so TCR beta sequences to specific HLA alleles. Roughly uniform sequencing depth across donors was assumed in presence/absence analyses, although this assumption may not hold. Because HLA typing was unavailable for some donors at each locus, only the typed subset was used in association tests. Strong co-occurrence of HLA alleles, especially DR and DQ, made assigning TCR associations to individual alleles difficult. Because counts were too low, roughly 16 rarely observed V segments, including chromosome 9 orphons, were left out of the earlier analysis of 587 of the donors. A later analysis reported that several top co-occurrence clusters appeared linked to parvovirus B19, influenza, CMV and Epstein-Barr virus. For the cohort, immune exposure information was limited to CMV serostatus. In a later analysis, TCR association rates were found to vary across HLA loci, with the most associated TCRs seen for DRB1 alleles and the fewest for HLA-C alleles. In the study, 150 to 200 TCR beta chains were listed as associated with cytomegalovirus. An association between a missense DCLRE1C variant and V-gene and J-gene trimming of TCR beta chains was found in a later genetic analysis and replicated in an independent cohort. In this cohort, only TCR beta chains were sequenced, and detectable features were limited by the absence of alpha or paired-chain data. A cluster of highly shared sequence variants was judged likely to represent a technical artifact of the sequencing pipeline. The classifier was reported to diagnose cytomegalovirus status with high specificity and sensitivity in both the original cohort and the validation cohort. It was suggested by the authors that the approach could potentially be generalized to other disease states and immunological phenotypes.

This receptor was taken from a woman aged 40 to 50 in good health and CMV-seropositive. The chain employs TRBV29-1 and TRBJ2-2; TRBD1 is perhaps the D gene, given 6 matching bases. The sequencing sample was made of PBMCs. CDR3 reads: CSVAGTLNTGELFF. The DNA sequence is TGCAGCGTCGCCGGGACACTGAACACCGGGGAGCTGTTTTTT.